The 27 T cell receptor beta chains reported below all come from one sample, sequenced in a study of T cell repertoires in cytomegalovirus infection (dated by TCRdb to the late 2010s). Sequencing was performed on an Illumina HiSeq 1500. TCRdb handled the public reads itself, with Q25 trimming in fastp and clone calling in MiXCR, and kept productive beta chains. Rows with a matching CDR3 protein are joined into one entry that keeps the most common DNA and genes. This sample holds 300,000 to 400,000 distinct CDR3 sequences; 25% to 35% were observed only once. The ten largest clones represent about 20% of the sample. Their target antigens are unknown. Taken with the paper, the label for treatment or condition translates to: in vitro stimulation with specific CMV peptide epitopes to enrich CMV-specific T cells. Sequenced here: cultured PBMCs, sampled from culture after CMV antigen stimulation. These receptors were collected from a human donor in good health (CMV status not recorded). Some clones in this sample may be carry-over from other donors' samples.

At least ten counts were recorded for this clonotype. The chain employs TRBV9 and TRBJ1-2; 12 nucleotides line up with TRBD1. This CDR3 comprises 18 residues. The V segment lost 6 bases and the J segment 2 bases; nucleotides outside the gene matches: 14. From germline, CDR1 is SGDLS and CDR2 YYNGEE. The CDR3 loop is CASNQGGTGGPMNYGYTF. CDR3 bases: TGTGCCAGCAACCAAGGAGGGACAGGGGGCCCGATGAACTATGGCTACACCTTC.

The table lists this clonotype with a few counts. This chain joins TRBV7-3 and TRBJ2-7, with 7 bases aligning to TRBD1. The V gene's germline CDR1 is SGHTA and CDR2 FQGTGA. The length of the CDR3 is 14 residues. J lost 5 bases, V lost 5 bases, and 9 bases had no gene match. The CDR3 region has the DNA TGTGCCAGCAGCCCGCGCCGGGACAGCGACGAGCAGTACTTC. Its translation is CASSPRRDSDEQYF.

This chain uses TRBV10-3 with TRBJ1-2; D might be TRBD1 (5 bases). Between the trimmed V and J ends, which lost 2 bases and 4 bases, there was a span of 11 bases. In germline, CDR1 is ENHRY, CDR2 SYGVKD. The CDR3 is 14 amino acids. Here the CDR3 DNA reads TGTGCCATCAGTGAGGGGAGGGGAGTCTATGGCTACACCTTC. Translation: CAISEGRGVYGYTF.

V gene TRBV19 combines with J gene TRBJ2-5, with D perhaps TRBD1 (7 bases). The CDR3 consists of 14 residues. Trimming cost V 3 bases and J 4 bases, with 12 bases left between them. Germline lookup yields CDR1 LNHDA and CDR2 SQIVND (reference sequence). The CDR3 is CASSMGQGGETQYF. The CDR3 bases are TGTGCCAGTAGTATGGGGCAGGGGGGAGAGACCCAGTACTTC.

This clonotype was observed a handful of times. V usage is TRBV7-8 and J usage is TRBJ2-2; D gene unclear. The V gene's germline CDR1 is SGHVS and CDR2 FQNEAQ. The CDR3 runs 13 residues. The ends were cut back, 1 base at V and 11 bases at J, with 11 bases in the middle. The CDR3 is CASSLGSVTELFF. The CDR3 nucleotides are TGTGCCAGCAGCTTAGGCTCGGTAACTGAGCTGTTTTTT. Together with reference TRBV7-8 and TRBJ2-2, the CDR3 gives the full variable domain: GAGVSQSPRYKVAKRGQDVALRCDPISGHVSLFWYQQALGQGPEFLTYFQNEAQLDKSGLPSDRFFAERPEGSVSTLKIQRTQQEDSAVYLCASSLGSVTELFFGEGSRLTVL.

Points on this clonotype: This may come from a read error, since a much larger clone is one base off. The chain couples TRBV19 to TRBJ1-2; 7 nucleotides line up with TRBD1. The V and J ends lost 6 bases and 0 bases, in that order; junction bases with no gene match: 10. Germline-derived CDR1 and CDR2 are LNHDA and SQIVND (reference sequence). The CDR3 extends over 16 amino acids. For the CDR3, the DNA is TGTGCCAGTAGCCGGGACAGATACCTAGCTAACTATGGCTACACCTTC. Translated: CASSRDRYLANYGYTF.

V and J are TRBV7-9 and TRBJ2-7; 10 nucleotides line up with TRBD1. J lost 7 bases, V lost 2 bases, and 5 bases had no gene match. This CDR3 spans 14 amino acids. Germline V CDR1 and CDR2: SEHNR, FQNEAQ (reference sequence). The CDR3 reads CASSLRDRGEEQYF. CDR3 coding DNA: TGTGCCAGCAGCTTAAGGGACAGGGGTGAAGAGCAGTACTTC.

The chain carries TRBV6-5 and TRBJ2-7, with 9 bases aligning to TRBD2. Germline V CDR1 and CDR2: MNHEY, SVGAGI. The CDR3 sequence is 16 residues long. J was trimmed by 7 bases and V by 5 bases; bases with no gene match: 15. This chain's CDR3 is CASSPTGAGGPWEQYF. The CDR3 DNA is TGTGCCAGCAGTCCCACCGGGGCGGGAGGGCCTTGGGAGCAGTACTTC.

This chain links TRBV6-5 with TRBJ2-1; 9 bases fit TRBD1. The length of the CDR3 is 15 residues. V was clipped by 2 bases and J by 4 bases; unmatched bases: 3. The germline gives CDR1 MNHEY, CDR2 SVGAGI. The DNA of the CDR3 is TGTGCCAGCAGTTACGGGACAGGGCAATACAATGAGCAGTTCTTC. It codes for CASSYGTGQYNEQFF.

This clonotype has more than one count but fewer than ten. CDR3 loop: CASSARTGGMETQYF. CDR3 nucleotide sequence: TGTGCCAGCAGCGCCAGGACAGGGGGAATGGAGACCCAGTACTTC. The chain employs TRBV7-8 and TRBJ2-5; 10 bases are shared with TRBD1. Germline trimming cut 5 bases from V and 5 bases from J; bases unmatched to any gene: 8. The CDR3 contains 15 residues. Germline CDR1 is SGHVS and CDR2 is FQNEAQ.

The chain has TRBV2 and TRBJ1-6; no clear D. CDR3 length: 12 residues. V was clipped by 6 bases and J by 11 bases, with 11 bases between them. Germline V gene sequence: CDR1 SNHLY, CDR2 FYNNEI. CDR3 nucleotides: TGTGCCAGCAGCATTGGACTGGCACCCCTCCACTTT. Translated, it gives CASSIGLAPLHF.

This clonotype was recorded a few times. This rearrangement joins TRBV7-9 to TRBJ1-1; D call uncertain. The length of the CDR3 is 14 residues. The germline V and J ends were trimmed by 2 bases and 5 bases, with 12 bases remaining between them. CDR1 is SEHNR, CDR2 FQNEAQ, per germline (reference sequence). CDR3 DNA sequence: TGTGCCAGCAGCTTATCGCTTGGCCAAACTGAAGCTTTCTTT. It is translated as CASSLSLGQTEAFF. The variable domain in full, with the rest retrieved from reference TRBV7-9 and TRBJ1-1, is DTGVSQNPRHKITKRGQNVTFRCDPISEHNRLYWYRQTLGQGPEFLTYFQNEAQLEKSRLLSDRFSAERPKGSFSTLEIQRTEQGDSAMYLCASSLSLGQTEAFFGQGTRLTVV.

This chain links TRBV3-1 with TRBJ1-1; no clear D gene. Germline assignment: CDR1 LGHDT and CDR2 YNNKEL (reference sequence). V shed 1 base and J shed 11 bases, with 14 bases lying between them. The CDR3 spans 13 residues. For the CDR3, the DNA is TGTGCCAGCAGCCAAGGCCTCGGGCTTGGGGCTTTCTTT. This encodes CASSQGLGLGAFF.

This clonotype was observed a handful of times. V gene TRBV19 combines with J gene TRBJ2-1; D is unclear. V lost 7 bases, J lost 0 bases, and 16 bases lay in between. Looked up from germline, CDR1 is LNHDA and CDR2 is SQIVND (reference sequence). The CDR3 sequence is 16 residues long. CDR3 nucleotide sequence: TGTGCCAGTAAGGCCAACCCCCTGAGCTCCTACAATGAGCAGTTCTTC. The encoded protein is CASKANPLSSYNEQFF.

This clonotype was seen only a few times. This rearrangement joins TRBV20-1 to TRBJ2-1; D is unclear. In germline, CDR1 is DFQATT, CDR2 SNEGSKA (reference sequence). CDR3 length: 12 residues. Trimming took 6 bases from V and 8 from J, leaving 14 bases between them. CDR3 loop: CSAWGQVDEQFF. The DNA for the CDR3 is TGCAGTGCGTGGGGTCAGGTAGATGAGCAGTTCTTC.

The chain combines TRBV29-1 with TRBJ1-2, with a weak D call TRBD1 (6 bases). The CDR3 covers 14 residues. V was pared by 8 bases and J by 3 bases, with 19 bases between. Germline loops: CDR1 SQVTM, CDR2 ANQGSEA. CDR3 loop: CSIYGGLWDYGYTF. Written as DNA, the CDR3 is TGCAGCATCTACGGGGGGCTGTGGGACTATGGCTACACCTTC.

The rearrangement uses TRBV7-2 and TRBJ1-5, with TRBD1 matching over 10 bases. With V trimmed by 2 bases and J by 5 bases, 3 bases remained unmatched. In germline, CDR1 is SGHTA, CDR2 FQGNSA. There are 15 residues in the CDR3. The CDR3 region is CASSLHGQGDQPQHF. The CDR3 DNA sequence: TGTGCCAGCAGCTTACACGGACAGGGGGATCAGCCCCAGCATTTT.

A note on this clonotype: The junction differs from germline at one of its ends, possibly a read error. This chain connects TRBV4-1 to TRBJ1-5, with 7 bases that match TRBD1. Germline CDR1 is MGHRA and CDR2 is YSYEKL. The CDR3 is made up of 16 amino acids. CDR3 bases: TGTGCCAGCAGCCAACGGACAGGCCGTTTCAATCAGCCCCAGCATTTT. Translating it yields CASSQRTGRFNQPQHF.

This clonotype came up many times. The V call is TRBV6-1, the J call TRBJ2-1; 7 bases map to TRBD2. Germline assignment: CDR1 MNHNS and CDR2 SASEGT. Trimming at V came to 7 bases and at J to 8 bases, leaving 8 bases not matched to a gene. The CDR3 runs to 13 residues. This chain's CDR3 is CASTDPGLDEQFF. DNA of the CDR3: TGTGCCAGCACCGACCCCGGACTAGATGAGCAGTTCTTC.

The CDR3 reads CASSTQREEETQYF. The CDR3 nucleotides are TGTGCCAGCAGCACCCAGCGGGAAGAAGAGACCCAGTACTTC. The chain carries TRBV7-9 and TRBJ2-5; 7 nucleotides match TRBD2. Germline loops: CDR1 SEHNR, CDR2 FQNEAQ (reference sequence). V trimming: 5 bases; J trimming: 3 bases; junction bases outside the gene matches: 6. The CDR3 spans 14 residues. Filled out from reference TRBV7-9 and TRBJ2-5, the complete variable domain reads DTGVSQNPRHKITKRGQNVTFRCDPISEHNRLYWYRQTLGQGPEFLTYFQNEAQLEKSRLLSDRFSAERPKGSFSTLEIQRTEQGDSAMYLCASSTQREEETQYFGPGTRLLVL.

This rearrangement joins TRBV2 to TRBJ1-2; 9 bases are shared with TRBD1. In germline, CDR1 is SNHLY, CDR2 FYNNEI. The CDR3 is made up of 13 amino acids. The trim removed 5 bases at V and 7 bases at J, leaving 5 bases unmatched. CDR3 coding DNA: TGTGCCAGCAGTACACAGGGGGCGCTTGGCTACACCTTC. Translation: CASSTQGALGYTF.

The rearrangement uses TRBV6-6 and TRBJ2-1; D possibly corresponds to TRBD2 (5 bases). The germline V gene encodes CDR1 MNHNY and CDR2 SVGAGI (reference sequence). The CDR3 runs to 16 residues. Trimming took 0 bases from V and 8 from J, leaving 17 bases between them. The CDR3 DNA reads TGTGCCAGCAGTTACTCGGAGCGCCCAAGAGGGTATGAGCAGTTCTTC. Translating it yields CASSYSERPRGYEQFF.

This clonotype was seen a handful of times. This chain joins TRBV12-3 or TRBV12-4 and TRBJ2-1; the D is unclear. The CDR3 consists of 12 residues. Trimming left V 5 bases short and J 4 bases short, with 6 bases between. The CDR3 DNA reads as TGTGCCAGCAGTCCAAGGTACAATGAGCAGTTCTTC. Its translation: CASSPRYNEQFF.

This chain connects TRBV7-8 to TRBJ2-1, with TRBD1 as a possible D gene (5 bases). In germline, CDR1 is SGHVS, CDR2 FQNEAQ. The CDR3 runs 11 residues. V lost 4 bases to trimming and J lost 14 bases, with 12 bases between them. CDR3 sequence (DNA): TGTGCCAGCAGCTCAAGCAGGGTGGAGTTCTTC. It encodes CASSSSRVEFF.

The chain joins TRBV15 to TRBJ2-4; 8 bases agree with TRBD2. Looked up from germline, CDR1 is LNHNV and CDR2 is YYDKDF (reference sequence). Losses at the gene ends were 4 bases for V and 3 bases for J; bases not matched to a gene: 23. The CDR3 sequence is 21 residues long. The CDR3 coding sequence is TGTGCCACCAGCAAAAACCAAGCGGGACGAGCGGGAGTTTTGGTCAAAAACATTCAGTACTTC. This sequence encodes CATSKNQAGRAGVLVKNIQYF.

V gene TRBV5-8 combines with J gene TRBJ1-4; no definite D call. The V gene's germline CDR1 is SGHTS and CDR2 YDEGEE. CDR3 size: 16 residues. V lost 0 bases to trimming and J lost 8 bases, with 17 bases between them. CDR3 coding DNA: TGTGCCAGCAGCTTGGGGCAAACCCACGCTGCGGAAAAACTGTTTTTT. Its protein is CASSLGQTHAAEKLFF.

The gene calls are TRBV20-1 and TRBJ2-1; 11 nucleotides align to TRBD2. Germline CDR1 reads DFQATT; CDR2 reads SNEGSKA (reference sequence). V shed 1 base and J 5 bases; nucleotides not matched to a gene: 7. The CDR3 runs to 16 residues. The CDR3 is CSARGIAGGPNNEQFF. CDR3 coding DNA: TGCAGTGCTAGAGGTATAGCGGGAGGGCCGAACAATGAGCAGTTCTTC.